This record looks at one T cell receptor beta chain sequence and its context. This record belongs to a study of control samples from healthy donors and cancer patients. Method: immunoSEQ multiplex PCR; TCRdb's copy keeps in-frame clones and lacks some. This table holds about 98,000 clones, 82% found once. The CDR3 contains 19 residues. With V trimmed by 3 bases and J by 1 base, 9 bases remained unmatched. Germline values: CDR1 ENHRY, CDR2 SYGVKD. Sequences were obtained from blood. V is TRBV10-3 and J is TRBJ2-3; 14 positions match TRBD2. This clonotype was sampled from a man aged 55 to 70 in good health. The CDR3 sequence: CAISERGTSGSMGTDTQYF. CDR3 sequence (DNA): TGTGCCATCAGTGAACGGGGGACTAGCGGGAGCATGGGCACAGATACGCAGTATTTT.